These T cell receptor beta chains were read from a single sample in a study of blood T cell repertoires in COVID-19. Here immunoSEQ multiplex PCR was the method, and the copy in TCRdb shows in-frame clones only, minus some. This sample has approximately 250,000 clones, with 65% to 90% found just once. The sequencing input was peripheral blood. All receptors derive from a man aged 45 to 65 with COVID-19, enrolled during active disease. Each CDR3 is given without its conserved first and last residue. Each record gives: V gene, D gene, J gene, CDR3 length, clone size, CDR3 protein. D genes are given only for firm matches. Some rows mark clone size as missing; the rest say once, few, many or name a class of expanded clone.

V: TRBV15
D: TRBD1
J: TRBJ2-2
length: 13
size: NA
CDR3: ATRRTGVNTGELF

V: TRBV27
D: TRBD1
J: TRBJ2-4
length: 14
size: NA
CDR3: ASSSQGARVKNIQY

V: TRBV5-4
D: NA
J: TRBJ1-1
length: 13
size: NA
CDR3: ASSLAGMRNTEAF

V: TRBV6-5
D: TRBD1
J: TRBJ1-1
length: 10
size: NA
CDR3: ASSPRGRKAF

V: TRBV6-5
D: NA
J: TRBJ1-5
length: 11
size: NA
CDR3: ASRRVGSEPQH

V: TRBV6-6
D: NA
J: TRBJ1-2
length: 16
size: NA
CDR3: ASSPAGGGGFLGSGYT

V: TRBV6-1
D: TRBD1
J: TRBJ1-5
length: 16
size: NA
CDR3: ASSALQGVGGVAQPQH

V: TRBV27
D: NA
J: TRBJ2-3
length: 13
size: NA
CDR3: ASRSQGSATGTQY

V: TRBV30
D: NA
J: TRBJ1-2
length: 8
size: NA
CDR3: AWKRYGYT

V: TRBV30
D: TRBD1
J: TRBJ1-4
length: 13
size: few
CDR3: AWSFRQGVGIKLF

V: TRBV21-1
D: NA
J: TRBJ1-2
length: 11
size: NA
CDR3: ASSNRDGYGYT

V: TRBV5-1
D: TRBD2
J: TRBJ2-7
length: 12
size: NA
CDR3: ASSFGAREAEQY

V: TRBV11-2
D: TRBD2
J: TRBJ2-7
length: 12
size: once
CDR3: ASSLVGGGREQY

V: TRBV28
D: TRBD1
J: TRBJ1-1
length: 11
size: NA
CDR3: ASGTGWNTEAF

V: TRBV6-2/TRBV6-3
D: TRBD1
J: TRBJ2-7
length: 19
size: NA
CDR3: ASSYSNFRDSKAGLTIGQY

V: TRBV27
D: NA
J: TRBJ2-1
length: 14
size: many
CDR3: ASSFRGQQLYNEQF

V: TRBV19
D: NA
J: TRBJ1-5
length: 13
size: few
CDR3: ASSPQRRGNQPQH

V: TRBV9
D: TRBD1
J: TRBJ1-4
length: 13
size: once
CDR3: ASSARTGTNEKLF

V: TRBV5-1
D: TRBD1
J: TRBJ2-4
length: 15
size: NA
CDR3: ASSPRDRGLAKNIQY

V: TRBV2
D: TRBD2
J: TRBJ2-7
length: 13
size: NA
CDR3: ASSERLAGNYEQY

V: TRBV5-1
D: TRBD1
J: TRBJ1-1
length: 13
size: NA
CDR3: ASSLQGQGRSEAF

V: TRBV11-1
D: NA
J: TRBJ1-1
length: 10
size: NA
CDR3: ASSHRDPEAF

V: TRBV28
D: NA
J: TRBJ1-3
length: 13
size: NA
CDR3: ASRNALVMVNTIY

V: TRBV5-1
D: TRBD2
J: TRBJ2-5
length: 15
size: NA
CDR3: ASSSGTSGPGRETQY

V: TRBV7-6
D: TRBD2
J: TRBJ2-1
length: 15
size: NA
CDR3: ASSPGTSGGPGQEQF

V: TRBV30
D: NA
J: TRBJ1-2
length: 11
size: NA
CDR3: AWGQFGAGGYT

V: TRBV4-1
D: NA
J: TRBJ1-2
length: 12
size: NA
CDR3: ASSQEARDYGYT

V: TRBV18
D: TRBD2
J: TRBJ2-1
length: 18
size: few
CDR3: ASSRTSGGLLRQSYNEQF

V: TRBV5-1
D: NA
J: TRBJ2-7
length: 9
size: NA
CDR3: ASKSSYEQY

V: TRBV5-3
D: NA
J: TRBJ1-6
length: 15
size: NA
CDR3: ARSRDGTGRHNSPLH

V: TRBV13
D: NA
J: TRBJ1-4
length: 14
size: NA
CDR3: ASSLGDSMGGEKLF

V: TRBV7-3
D: TRBD1
J: TRBJ2-2
length: 11
size: NA
CDR3: ASSQQGPGELF

V: TRBV10-1
D: NA
J: TRBJ2-5
length: 15
size: NA
CDR3: ASSENSPWGRQETQY

V: TRBV6-4
D: TRBD1
J: TRBJ2-7
length: 13
size: NA
CDR3: ANHPGQGRTYEQY

V: TRBV5-1
D: TRBD2
J: TRBJ2-5
length: 14
size: NA
CDR3: ASSQGTSSGGETQY

V: TRBV12-3/TRBV12-4
D: NA
J: TRBJ1-3
length: 11
size: NA
CDR3: ASGANSGNTIY

V: TRBV28
D: TRBD2
J: TRBJ2-1
length: 13
size: NA
CDR3: ASSRSGGGVREQF

V: TRBV5-8
D: TRBD2
J: TRBJ2-1
length: 13
size: NA
CDR3: ASSLAGLFNNEQF

V: TRBV6-1
D: TRBD1
J: TRBJ1-2
length: 11
size: once
CDR3: ASSEQGASGYT

V: TRBV6-5
D: NA
J: TRBJ2-7
length: 12
size: once
CDR3: ASSYQGMGYEQY

V: TRBV7-2
D: NA
J: TRBJ2-2
length: 11
size: once
CDR3: ASSPASGLELF

V: TRBV12-5
D: NA
J: TRBJ2-3
length: 13
size: NA
CDR3: ASGFDVGGPDTQY

V: TRBV4-3
D: NA
J: TRBJ1-1
length: 13
size: NA
CDR3: ASSQEGGGLAEAF

V: TRBV5-1
D: NA
J: TRBJ2-6
length: 15
size: once
CDR3: ASRRDTSFSGANVLT

V: TRBV5-5
D: TRBD1
J: TRBJ2-5
length: 14
size: few
CDR3: ASSLRGQETQETQY

V: TRBV11-3
D: TRBD2
J: TRBJ2-3
length: 14
size: NA
CDR3: ASSLGLGGGPDTQY

V: TRBV16
D: NA
J: TRBJ2-7
length: 12
size: NA
CDR3: ASSQTSGSYEQY

V: TRBV3-1/TRBV3-2
D: NA
J: TRBJ1-1
length: 12
size: NA
CDR3: ASSHRDTNTEAF

V: TRBV4-2
D: TRBD1
J: TRBJ1-5
length: 14
size: NA
CDR3: ASRTEGQGTNQPQH

V: TRBV10-3
D: NA
J: TRBJ2-1
length: 11
size: NA
CDR3: ATRGAGDNEQF

V: TRBV7-8
D: NA
J: TRBJ1-6
length: 15
size: NA
CDR3: ASSLVSRRGNNSPLH

V: TRBV4-2
D: NA
J: TRBJ2-7
length: 14
size: NA
CDR3: ASSQDRRQGLDEQY

V: TRBV6-2/TRBV6-3
D: TRBD1
J: TRBJ2-7
length: 11
size: NA
CDR3: ASSDRVHLRQY

V: TRBV5-3
D: TRBD2
J: TRBJ2-5
length: 17
size: once
CDR3: ARSSQLGGGAWDQETQY

V: TRBV24-1
D: NA
J: TRBJ1-2
length: 12
size: few
CDR3: ATSADASVNGYT